This is a list of T cell receptor beta chains from one sample in a study of T-cell memory formation after mild COVID-19. Using its own MiXCR run on the 5' RACE reads, TCRdb lists one record per CDR3 protein. The profile covers hundreds of thousands of distinct CDR3 sequences, with about 20% appearing a single time and roughly 9.1% taken by the ten largest. Sequences were obtained from PBMCs or a T cell subset sorted from them (not recorded which). The receptors were gathered from an adult woman who had mild COVID-19 (a few samples of this study predate the infection). Cell type and time point are not known. CDR3s include the opening cysteine and the closing phenylalanine or tryptophan. D genes are given only for firm matches. Rows may omit the clone size; those that give it use once, few, many or a size class.

v_call,d_call,j_call,clone_size,cdr3_aa,cdr3_nt
TRBV6-1,NA,TRBJ1-2,once,CASRSGGNYGYTF,TGTGCCAGCAGATCCGGAGGGAACTATGGCTACACCTTC
TRBV7-9,TRBD1,TRBJ2-7,NA,CASRSTGNEQYF,TGTGCCAGCAGGTCGACAGGGAACGAGCAGTACTTC
TRBV11-2,NA,TRBJ1-1,NA,CASSLDFRTEAFF,TGTGCCAGCAGCTTAGATTTTAGGACTGAAGCTTTCTTT
TRBV5-4,TRBD1,TRBJ2-7,NA,CASSPLAGTGSEQYF,TGTGCCAGCAGCCCGTTGGCCGGGACAGGGAGCGAGCAGTACTTC
TRBV2,NA,TRBJ2-3,NA,CASTDSNTQYF,TGTGCCAGCACCGACAGTAATACGCAGTATTTT
TRBV12-3/TRBV12-4,NA,TRBJ2-1,NA,CASSLPGLNEQFF,TGTGCCAGCAGTTTACCAGGGTTGAATGAGCAGTTCTTC
TRBV4-3,NA,TRBJ1-2,NA,CVSSQQGNYGYTF,TGCGTCAGCAGCCAACAGGGAAACTATGGCTACACCTTC
TRBV7-9,TRBD2,TRBJ2-7,few,CASSLGLAGTFYEQYF,TGTGCCAGCAGCTTAGGACTAGCGGGAACTTTCTACGAGCAGTACTTC
TRBV2,NA,TRBJ2-1,NA,CASSRWPSYNEQFF,TGTGCCAGCTCTAGATGGCCTTCATACAATGAGCAGTTCTTC
TRBV29-1,TRBD2,TRBJ2-2,NA,CSVRLAQKNTGELFF,TGCAGCGTAAGACTAGCCCAAAAGAACACCGGGGAGCTGTTTTTT
TRBV7-8,TRBD2,TRBJ2-3,many,CASSFKRESTDTQYF,TGTGCCAGCAGCTTTAAGCGGGAGAGCACAGATACGCAGTATTTT
TRBV5-6,NA,TRBJ1-2,many,CASSPAAAGANYGYTF,TGTGCCAGCAGCCCGGCGGCGGCAGGGGCTAACTATGGCTACACCTTC
TRBV7-3,NA,TRBJ1-2,NA,CASSPTRGGYTF,TGTGCCAGCAGCCCGACCCGGGGAGGCTACACCTTC
TRBV12-3/TRBV12-4,TRBD1,TRBJ1-2,NA,CASRLTGGGYGYTF,TGTGCCAGCAGGCTTACAGGGGGGGGCTATGGCTACACCTTC
TRBV7-2,TRBD2,TRBJ2-7,NA,CASSLAGLAGTYEQYF,TGTGCCAGCAGCTTAGCTGGGCTAGCGGGGACCTACGAGCAGTACTTC
TRBV12-3/TRBV12-4,NA,TRBJ2-1,few,CASSPTNTPIHNEQFF,TGTGCCAGCAGTCCTACTAACACGCCAATTCACAATGAGCAGTTCTTC
TRBV12-3/TRBV12-4,TRBD2,TRBJ2-7,NA,CASSLLGSGRGSYEQYF,TGTGCCAGCAGTTTACTCGGTAGCGGGAGGGGATCCTACGAGCAGTACTTC
TRBV30,NA,TRBJ2-2,many,CAWSGGSTGELFF,TGTGCCTGGAGTGGGGGGTCCACCGGGGAGCTGTTTTTT
TRBV5-8,NA,TRBJ1-1,NA,CASSPRPDGRPEAFF,TGTGCCAGCAGCCCCCGCCCGGACGGCCGGCCTGAAGCTTTCTTT
TRBV9,NA,TRBJ2-1,few,CASSVSRPPNEQFF,TGTGCCAGCAGCGTCTCAAGGCCGCCCAATGAGCAGTTCTTC
TRBV7-2,NA,TRBJ2-7,NA,CASSSVRVNHEQYF,TGTGCCAGCAGCTCCGTACGGGTGAACCACGAGCAGTACTTC
TRBV5-1,NA,TRBJ2-2,many,CASSPRVTGELFF,TGCGCCAGCAGCCCCAGGGTCACCGGGGAGCTGTTTTTT
TRBV19,NA,TRBJ1-4,NA,CASSSPGGNRYEKLFF,TGTGCCAGTAGTTCCCCCGGGGGCAACCGATATGAAAAACTGTTTTTT
TRBV9,NA,TRBJ1-2,few,CASSPALFIPTF,TGTGCCAGCAGCCCTGCCCTATTCATACCCACCTTC
TRBV15,NA,TRBJ2-3,NA,CATSTLSGGTDTQYF,TGTGCCACCAGCACCCTCTCCGGTGGAACAGATACGCAGTATTTT
TRBV24-1,NA,TRBJ2-1,NA,CATSDSRLGGSYNEQFF,TGTGCCACCAGTGATTCCCGATTGGGAGGATCCTACAATGAGCAGTTCTTC
TRBV6-1,TRBD2,TRBJ2-5,NA,CASSVGTSGYGFWETQYF,TGTGCCAGCAGTGTCGGGACTAGCGGGTACGGTTTTTGGGAGACCCAGTACTTC
TRBV25-1,NA,TRBJ1-2,few,CASSEGVYGYTF,TGTGCCAGCAGTGAAGGGGTCTATGGCTACACCTTC